This TCR beta chain was observed in a study of T cell responses to AZD1222 COVID-19 vaccine. Study results and limitations: Spike-specific TCRs gained breadth and depth after people received two AZD1222 doses. Most donors were white British and more were female, and clonal diversity was possibly underestimated.

Measured with immunoSEQ multiplex PCR; TCRdb has only the in-frame clones, and not every one. The table includes about 75,000 clones, around 86% detected once. Trimming cost V 6 bases and J 8 bases, with 22 bases left between them. The CDR3 sequence is 15 residues long. CDR1 is LNHDA, CDR2 SQIVND, per germline (reference sequence). Of note for this clone: Its antigen remains unidentified.

Pooling covered second doses at about 4 or about 12 weeks. The chain recombines TRBV19 with TRBJ1-2; no definite D call. The sequenced sample was peripheral blood, obtained 28 days after the second AZD1222 dose. The receptor was derived from an adult who received the AZD1222 COVID-19 vaccine. The CDR3, as DNA: TGTGCCAGTAGCCCCCTCGTGAACAGAATAGGCGGCTACACCTTC. Its protein is CASSPLVNRIGGYTF.